The clone carrying this T cell receptor beta chain was detected a few times. Its antigen remains unidentified. Every bit of the isolated RNA underwent reverse transcription, so sequencing read expressed TCRB transcripts. Naive, central memory and regulatory T cell samples averaged around 3.9 million reads. TCRdb's table, derived via immunoSEQ multiplex PCR, lists solely in-frame clones and lacks some. The sample holds 600,000 to 650,000 clones, 15% to 19% seen once. The data are from a study of beta chain features in type 1 diabetes. Study-wide findings and caveats: cDNA-based reads could over-represent cells with high TCR expression.

Trimming pared 2 bases from V and 1 base from J, leaving 5 bases between. The germline gives CDR1 SGHNT, CDR2 YENEEA. The CDR3 is 13 amino acids. Sample: naive CD4+ T cells from blood. The rearrangement links TRBV11-3 to TRBJ2-5; no firm D call. This receptor was taken from a man aged 18 to 30 in good health. CDR3 sequence reads: CASSLQSQETQYF. In nucleotides, the CDR3 is TGTGCCAGCAGCTTACAGAGCCAAGAGACCCAGTACTTC.